The sequence of this T cell receptor beta chain was determined in a study of T cell responses to AZD1222 COVID-19 vaccine. Study in general: The analysis combined second doses at about 4 or about 12 weeks.

Only in-frame clones appear in the TCRdb table, and some are missing; sequencing was by immunoSEQ multiplex PCR. Counted here are about 160,000 clones, roughly 90% occurring once; the ten biggest clones make up more than 5%. Regarding the study as a whole: Donors were chiefly white British, with a greater number of females, and clonal diversity was perhaps underestimated. Recipients of two AZD1222 doses showed rising Spike-specific TCR breadth and depth.

With regard to this clone: What it recognizes is unknown.

This receptor was obtained from an adult in good health. Material: peripheral blood, obtained on day 0 of AZD1222 vaccination.

CDR3 nucleotide sequence: TGCGCCAGCAGCTTGATGGACAGAGGGGAAAAACTGTTTTTT. As protein: CASSLMDRGEKLFF. The V and J genes are TRBV5-1 and TRBJ1-4, with a possible D match to TRBD1 (6 bases). Germline CDR1 SGHRS, CDR2 YFSETQ. The CDR3 has 14 amino acids. Trimming removed 1 base from V and 8 bases from J, with 12 bases in between.